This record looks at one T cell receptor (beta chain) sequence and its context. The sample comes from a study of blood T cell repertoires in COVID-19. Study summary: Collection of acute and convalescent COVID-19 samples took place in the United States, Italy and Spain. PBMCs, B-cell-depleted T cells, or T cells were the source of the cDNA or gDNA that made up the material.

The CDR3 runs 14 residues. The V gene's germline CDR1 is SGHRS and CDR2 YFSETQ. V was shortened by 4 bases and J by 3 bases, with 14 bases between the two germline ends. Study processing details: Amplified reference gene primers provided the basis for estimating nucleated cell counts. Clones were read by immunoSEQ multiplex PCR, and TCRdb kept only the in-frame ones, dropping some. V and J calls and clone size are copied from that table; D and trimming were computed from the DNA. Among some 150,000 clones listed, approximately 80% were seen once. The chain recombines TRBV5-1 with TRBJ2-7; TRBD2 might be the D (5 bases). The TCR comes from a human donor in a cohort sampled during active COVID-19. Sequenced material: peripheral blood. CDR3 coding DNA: TGCGCCAGCAGCGGGAGCGCGGATTACTACGAGCAGTACTTC. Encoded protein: CASSGSADYYEQYF.